This T cell receptor (beta chain) emerged from a study of T cell responses to AZD1222 COVID-19 vaccine. Sequenced by immunoSEQ multiplex PCR; TCRdb stores in-frame clones only, minus some. The repertoire includes 100,000 or so clones, about 86% of them detected once, and 1.4% sits in the top ten. The material was peripheral blood, obtained on day 0 of AZD1222 vaccination. The sequence came from an adult in good health.

The chain's CDR3 is CAWSLSPRETQYF. As DNA, the CDR3 is TGTGCCTGGAGTCTGAGCCCGCGGGAGACCCAGTACTTC. V and J are TRBV30 and TRBJ2-5, with unresolved D. Trimming removed 2 bases at V and 5 bases at J, with 12 bases between. The germline V gene encodes CDR1 GTSNPN and CDR2 SVGIG (reference sequence). This CDR3 is built from 13 residues.